What follows are 29 T cell receptor beta chains derived from one specimen sequenced in a study of blood T cell repertoires in COVID-19. Sequencing used immunoSEQ multiplex PCR; TCRdb keeps in-frame clones, though not all of them. The sample contains about 180,000 clones, roughly 86% of which appear only once. The sequencing sample was made of peripheral blood. The receptor source for this set is a man between 60 and 75 years old with COVID-19, enrolled during active disease.

This clone showed up just a few times. The chain couples TRBV7-2 to TRBJ2-1; the match to TRBD2 covers 7 bases. Germline V lookup: CDR1 SGHTA, CDR2 FQGNSA. V lost 1 base, J lost 4 bases, and 7 bases stayed unmatched. This CDR3 has 16 residues. CDR3 bases: TGTGCCAGCAGCTTAGTACACGGCGGGAGATACAATGAGCAGTTCTTC. It specifies CASSLVHGGRYNEQFF. Based on the CDR3 plus reference TRBV7-2 and TRBJ2-1, the full variable domain is GAGVSQSPSNKVTEKGKDVELRCDPISGHTALYWYRQSLGQGLEFLIYFQGNSAPDKSGLPSDRFSAERTGGSVSTLTIQRTQQEDSAVYLCASSLVHGGRYNEQFFGPGTRLTVL.

J is TRBJ1-2 and V is TRBV2, with TRBD1 identical over 9 bases. This CDR3 region has 18 residues. Per germline, CDR1 SNHLY and CDR2 FYNNEI. After removal of 7 bases from V and 2 bases from J, the junction contained 17 bases not matched to a gene. Written as DNA, the CDR3 is TGTGCCAGCATCCAGACGTCCCGGGACAGGGACTCCAACTATGGCTACACCTTC. Protein product: CASIQTSRDRDSNYGYTF.

This clone was detected only a few times. The V and J genes are TRBV25-1 and TRBJ2-5; possible D gene TRBD2, 6 bases. Germline assignment: CDR1 MGHDK and CDR2 SYGVNS. V lost 2 bases and J lost 3, with 13 bases in between. CDR3 size: 15 residues. The CDR3 DNA reads TGTGCCAGCAGTGAAATCGGGACTCCCAAAGAGACCCAGTACTTC. Translated: CASSEIGTPKETQYF.

This chain connects TRBV6-5 to TRBJ1-5; maybe TRBD1 (6 bases). Germline CDR1 is MNHEY and CDR2 is SVGAGI. Trimming shortened V by 4 bases and J by 4 bases, and 11 bases separated the two germline ends. The CDR3 consists of 14 residues. The CDR3: CASSLLGANQPQHF. The CDR3 DNA follows: TGTGCCAGCAGTTTACTGGGGGCGAATCAGCCCCAGCATTTT.

CDR3 residues: CASSPQTGPYNEQFF. CDR3 nucleotide sequence: TGTGCCAGCTCACCACAGACAGGACCCTACAATGAGCAGTTCTTC. This chain connects TRBV18 to TRBJ2-1, with D possibly matching TRBD1 (6 bases). V gave up 1 base and J gave up 2 bases, with 9 bases separating them. CDR1 and CDR2 from the germline V gene are KGHSH and LQKENI. This CDR3 comprises 15 residues.

The rearrangement links TRBV6-1 to TRBJ1-6, with D tentatively TRBD1 (6 bases). This CDR3 has 15 residues. With 3 bases removed from V and 6 bases from J, the gap between germline ends came to 12 bases. CDR1 is MNHNS, CDR2 SASEGT, per germline. The CDR3 is CASSELGAVNSPLHF. Here the CDR3 DNA reads TGTGCCAGCAGTGAGCTGGGGGCGGTTAATTCACCCCTCCACTTT.

This chain connects TRBV7-3 to TRBJ1-1; D is possibly TRBD1 (5 bases). CDR3 length: 14 residues. Germline CDR1 SGHTA, CDR2 FQGTGA. The ends were cut back, 1 base at V and 5 bases at J, with 11 bases in the middle. CDR3 residues: CASSLNGGITEAFF. CDR3 in DNA: TGTGCCAGCAGCTTAAATGGGGGGATTACTGAAGCTTTCTTT.

The rearrangement uses TRBV30 and TRBJ2-7; D remains unclear. The germline V and J ends were trimmed by 1 base and 2 bases, with 12 bases remaining between them. The CDR3 spans 14 residues. Germline V gene sequence: CDR1 GTSNPN, CDR2 SVGIG (reference sequence). The CDR3 DNA reads TGTGCCTGGAGTGAATGGCAGATTCCCTACGAGCAGTACTTC. It specifies CAWSEWQIPYEQYF.

This chain joins TRBV18 and TRBJ1-5, with D tentatively TRBD1 (5 bases). The CDR3 runs 14 residues. The V end was cut by 0 bases, the J end by 7 bases, with 10 bases between. Per the germline V gene, CDR1 is KGHSH and CDR2 is LQKENI. Here the CDR3 DNA reads TGTGCCAGCTCACCACCCTCGGGGGAACAGCCCCAGCATTTT. This sequence encodes CASSPPSGEQPQHF.

As concerns this clone: This sample includes further DNA sequences coding for the same CDR3. This chain uses TRBV6-2 or TRBV6-3 with TRBJ2-7; the match to TRBD2 covers 12 bases. Germline-derived CDR1 and CDR2 are MNHEY and SVGEGT. The CDR3 totals 14 residues. With 6 bases clipped from V and 3 bases from J, the junction kept 3 bases outside the gene matches. The DNA of the CDR3 is TGTGCCAGCAGCACGACTAGCGGGAGCTACGAGCAGTACTTC. It yields the protein CASSTTSGSYEQYF.

The CDR3 is CASTRRGAQGGYTF. The CDR3 DNA reads TGTGCCAGTACCCGAAGGGGTGCCCAGGGCGGCTACACCTTC. The V and J genes are TRBV19 and TRBJ1-2; tentative D call: TRBD1 (5 bases). V lost 7 bases and J 8 bases, leaving 20 bases between the germline ends. Germline values: CDR1 LNHDA, CDR2 SQIVND (reference sequence). The CDR3 length is 14 residues.

The V gene is TRBV18, the J gene TRBJ1-5, with TRBD1 as a possible D gene (6 bases). Trimming shortened V by 3 bases and J by 2 bases, and 14 bases separated the two germline ends. Germline CDR1 is KGHSH and CDR2 is LQKENI. The CDR3 length is 16 residues. CDR3 protein: CASSPTTGGGNQPQHF. In DNA form, the CDR3 reads TGTGCCAGCTCACCCACGACAGGAGGTGGCAATCAGCCCCAGCATTTT.

V gene TRBV7-2 combines with J gene TRBJ1-2; D possibly corresponds to TRBD1 (5 bases). Trimming removed 1 base from V and 1 base from J, with 10 bases in between. The CDR3 length is 15 residues. Germline-derived CDR1 and CDR2 are SGHTA and FQGNSA. The CDR3 region has the DNA TGTGCCAGCAGCTTAGGAATGGGGGGTAACTATGGCTACACCTTC. It encodes CASSLGMGGNYGYTF.

The chain has TRBV6-5 and TRBJ1-5, with 8 bases aligning to TRBD1. Germline V lookup: CDR1 MNHEY, CDR2 SVGAGI. Germline trimming cut 6 bases from V and 7 bases from J; bases unmatched to any gene: 11. The CDR3 contains 15 residues. As DNA, the CDR3 is TGTGCCAGCAGAAACGGACAGGGCAATGGACAGCCCCAGCATTTT. As protein: CASRNGQGNGQPQHF.

The chain couples TRBV16 to TRBJ2-7; D possibly corresponds to TRBD1 (6 bases). CDR1 is KGHSY and CDR2 is FQNENV in the germline V gene. The CDR3 is made up of 15 amino acids. V dropped 2 bases and J dropped 2 bases, with 13 bases sitting between them. Here the CDR3 DNA reads TGTGCCAGCAGCCAACAACAGGGAGCCGCCTACGAGCAGTACTTC. It encodes CASSQQQGAAYEQYF.

The chain couples TRBV5-6 to TRBJ2-5, with 8 bases aligning to TRBD1. The trim removed 4 bases at V and 2 bases at J, leaving 7 bases unmatched. Germline V gene sequence: CDR1 SGHDT, CDR2 YYEEEE. The CDR3 spans 15 residues. As DNA, the CDR3 is TGTGCCAGCAGCGGAACCGGGACAGGTCAAGAGACCCAGTACTTC. This sequence encodes CASSGTGTGQETQYF.

As concerns this clone: Other DNA variants within this sample encode the same CDR3. The chain recombines TRBV29-1 with TRBJ1-1; 8 bases agree with TRBD1. Germline V lookup: CDR1 SQVTM, CDR2 ANQGSEA. The V and J ends lost 7 bases and 0 bases, in that order; junction bases with no gene match: 4. The CDR3 extends over 13 amino acids. In nucleotides, the CDR3 is TGCAGCGCCGGACAGGGTTTGAACACTGAAGCTTTCTTT. This gives the protein CSAGQGLNTEAFF.

V is TRBV10-2 and J is TRBJ2-7; 8 bases are a match to TRBD2. In germline, CDR1 is WSHSY, CDR2 SAAADI. The J segment lost 1 base and the V segment lost 11 bases, leaving 10 bases of the junction unmatched. This CDR3 region has 14 residues. CDR3 nucleotides: TGCGCCTCCTCGCGGGGACTAGGGTCCTACGAGCAGTACTTC. As protein: CASSRGLGSYEQYF.

V gene TRBV19 combines with J gene TRBJ2-2; 12 bases align to TRBD1. Germline loops: CDR1 LNHDA, CDR2 SQIVND (reference sequence). The CDR3 runs to 16 residues. The V segment lost 7 bases and the J segment 6 bases; nucleotides outside the gene matches: 9. Written as DNA, the CDR3 is TGTGCCAGTACAATTTCGGGACAGGGGGCGGCCGGGGAGCTGTTTTTT. Translated: CASTISGQGAAGELFF.

V gene TRBV4-1 combines with J gene TRBJ1-1, with a tentative D call TRBD1 (5 bases). In germline, CDR1 is MGHRA, CDR2 YSYEKL. The CDR3 loop spans 15 amino acids. V lost 1 base to trimming and J lost 8 bases, with 17 bases between them. The CDR3, as DNA: TGCGCCAGCAGCCAAGCCGTTCAGGGTAGGCTCGAAGCTTTCTTT. Its translation: CASSQAVQGRLEAFF.

This chain connects TRBV6-5 to TRBJ1-4; D possibly corresponds to TRBD1 (6 bases). The CDR3 loop spans 15 amino acids. V was trimmed by 0 bases and J by 5 bases, leaving 10 bases between them. Germline V gives CDR1 MNHEY, CDR2 SVGAGI. The CDR3 region is CASSYSQGKNEKLFF. The CDR3 region has the DNA TGTGCCAGCAGTTACTCTCAGGGGAAGAATGAAAAACTGTTTTTT.

Written as DNA, the CDR3 is TGTGCCAGCAGCTCCGACAGGGTTCTCGGTCAGCCCCAGCATTTT. It specifies CASSSDRVLGQPQHF. This rearrangement joins TRBV5-6 to TRBJ1-5; 7 positions match TRBD1. Germline CDR1 SGHDT, CDR2 YYEEEE. This CDR3 has 15 amino acids. J gave up 6 bases and V 3 bases, and 9 bases lay outside the gene matches.

The chain is built from TRBV7-8 and TRBJ1-1; TRBD1 matches at 8 bases. The CDR3 covers 14 residues. Germline V gene lookup returns CDR1 SGHVS and CDR2 FQNEAQ. The trim removed 6 bases at V and 1 base at J, leaving 4 bases unmatched. The CDR3 reads CASREGQANTEAFF. Here the CDR3 DNA reads TGTGCCAGCAGGGAGGGACAGGCGAACACTGAAGCTTTCTTT.

The chain has TRBV19 and TRBJ2-2; 8 bases match TRBD1. The V gene end was trimmed by 6 bases and the J gene end by 0 bases; junction bases not matched to a gene: 6. Germline CDR1 reads LNHDA; CDR2 reads SQIVND (reference sequence). This CDR3 has 16 residues. The CDR3 DNA reads as TGTGCCAGTAGAGTACAGGGGGAGACGAACACCGGGGAGCTGTTTTTT. Its translation is CASRVQGETNTGELFF.

The chain has TRBV3-1 (or the pseudogene TRBV3-2) and TRBJ1-4; tentatively, D is TRBD1 (6 bases). Germline CDR1 is LGHDT and CDR2 is YNNKEL (reference sequence). The V end was cut by 5 bases, the J end by 5 bases, with 15 bases between. CDR3 length: 15 amino acids. CDR3 protein: CASSVVTGTNEKLFF. The CDR3 region has the DNA TGTGCCAGCAGCGTGGTTACAGGGACAAATGAAAAACTGTTTTTT.

This chain uses TRBV3-1 (or the pseudogene TRBV3-2) with TRBJ2-3, with 10 nucleotides matching TRBD2. The germline CDR1 and CDR2 sequences are LGHDT and YNNKEL (reference sequence). This CDR3 contains 18 residues. J lost 0 bases, V lost 1 base, and 7 bases had no gene match. The CDR3 DNA reads as TGTGCCAGCAGCCAAGGAGGAAGAGCGGGAGGGAGCACAGATACGCAGTATTTT. Amino acid sequence: CASSQGGRAGGSTDTQYF.

CDR3 sequence reads: CASSYREPGETQYF. The CDR3 DNA reads as TGTGCCAGCAGTTACCGGGAGCCGGGAGAGACCCAGTACTTC. The J gene is TRBJ2-5, the V gene TRBV6-5, with D possibly matching TRBD2 (6 bases). This CDR3 spans 14 amino acids. Trimming took 2 bases from V and 4 from J, leaving 11 bases between them. Per the germline V gene, CDR1 is MNHEY and CDR2 is SVGAGI.

The rearrangement links TRBV6-5 to TRBJ1-5; 9 bases are shared with TRBD1. The V segment lost 5 bases and the J segment 6 bases; nucleotides outside the gene matches: 8. Per the germline V gene, CDR1 is MNHEY and CDR2 is SVGAGI. The CDR3 runs 15 residues. The CDR3 nucleotides are TGTGCCAGCAGTCTTGGACAGGGGAAAGGTCAGCCCCAGCATTTT. This codes for CASSLGQGKGQPQHF.

This chain joins TRBV2 and TRBJ2-5; 10 bases are a match to TRBD2. The J segment lost 5 bases and the V segment lost 2 bases, leaving 8 bases of the junction unmatched. Germline-derived CDR1 and CDR2 are SNHLY and FYNNEI. This CDR3 has 16 amino acids. This CDR3 is CASSERFLAGVETQYF. As DNA, the CDR3 is TGTGCCAGCAGTGAAAGGTTCCTAGCGGGGGTGGAGACCCAGTACTTC.